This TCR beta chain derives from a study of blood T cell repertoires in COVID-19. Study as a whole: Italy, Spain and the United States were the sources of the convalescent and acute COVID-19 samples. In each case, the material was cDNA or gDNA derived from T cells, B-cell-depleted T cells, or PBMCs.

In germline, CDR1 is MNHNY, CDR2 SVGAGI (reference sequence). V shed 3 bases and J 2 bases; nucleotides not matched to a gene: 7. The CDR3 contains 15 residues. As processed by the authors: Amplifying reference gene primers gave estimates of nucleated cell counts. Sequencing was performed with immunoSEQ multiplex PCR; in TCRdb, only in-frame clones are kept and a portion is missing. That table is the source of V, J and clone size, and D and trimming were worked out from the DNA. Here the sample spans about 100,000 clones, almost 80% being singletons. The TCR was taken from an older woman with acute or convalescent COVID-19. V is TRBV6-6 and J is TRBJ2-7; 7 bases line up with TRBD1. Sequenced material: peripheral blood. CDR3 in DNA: TGTGCCAGCAGTTATGAGACAGGGTTGACCTACGAGCAGTACTTC. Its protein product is CASSYETGLTYEQYF.